The next 3 T cell receptor beta chains were all read from a single sample in a study of blood T cell repertoires in COVID-19. The table came from immunoSEQ multiplex PCR; TCRdb's copy has only in-frame clones and leaves some out. The data show 160,000 or so clones, roughly 85% seen once. Sequenced sample: peripheral blood. Receptor source: a woman aged 45-59 years with COVID-19, enrolled during active disease.

This chain connects TRBV5-1 to TRBJ2-1; 8 bases map to TRBD1. Germline V gene data show CDR1 as SGHRS and CDR2 as YFSETQ. The V and J ends lost 4 bases and 8 bases, in that order; junction bases with no gene match: 8. This CDR3 has 14 amino acids. CDR3 residues: CASSETGVRDEQFF. CDR3 sequence (DNA): TGCGCCAGCAGCGAGACAGGGGTGAGGGATGAGCAGTTCTTC.

This chain links TRBV5-1 with TRBJ1-6; D gene unclear. CDR1 and CDR2 (germline): SGHRS, YFSETQ. The CDR3 spans 13 residues. V was shortened by 0 bases and J by 14 bases, with 12 bases between the two germline ends. The CDR3 reads CASSLAGVSTLHF. CDR3 bases: TGCGCCAGCAGCTTGGCCGGGGTGAGCACCCTCCACTTT.

The V and J genes are TRBV7-8 and TRBJ2-7; 9 bases are a match to TRBD1. The CDR3 sequence is 14 residues long. CDR1 SGHVS and CDR2 FQNEAQ come from the germline V gene. With 5 bases clipped from V and 2 bases from J, the junction kept 4 bases outside the gene matches. In DNA form, the CDR3 reads TGTGCCAGCAGCCCGGGACAGGGACCCTACGAGCAGTACTTC. It encodes CASSPGQGPYEQYF.